The 29 T cell receptor beta chains below all came from one sample that was sequenced in a study of read filtering for tumor transcriptome and immune sequencing. Molecular barcoded adaptors covering alpha/delta and beta/gamma chains were used on 400 to 450 ng RNA. TCRdb re-derived calls from the reads in MiXCR, one entry per CDR3 protein. This sample has around 9,000 distinct CDR3 sequences, with about 17% found just once. The sequencing sample was made of a population of CD138-negative cells sorted from bone marrow. All receptors derive from a donor at least 40 years old with multiple myeloma.

By proportion, this clonotype is medium-sized. The chain uses TRBV5-6 and TRBJ2-1; 9 bases agree with TRBD2. The germline gives CDR1 SGHDT, CDR2 YYEEEE. J gave up 3 bases and V 0 bases, and 4 bases lay outside the gene matches. This CDR3 is built from 16 residues. CDR3 region: CASSLGGRADYNEQFF. CDR3 DNA sequence: TGTGCCAGCAGCTTGGGCGGGAGGGCCGACTACAATGAGCAGTTCTTC.

In its sample, this clonotype was seen many times. The chain couples TRBV29-1 to TRBJ2-5, with 9 bases fitting TRBD2. The germline gives CDR1 SQVTM, CDR2 ANQGSEA. V dropped 5 bases and J dropped 5; count of bases not matched to a gene: 3. The CDR3 is made up of 12 amino acids. This CDR3 is CSVKGTSETQYF. The CDR3 DNA follows: TGCAGCGTTAAGGGGACTAGCGAGACCCAGTACTTC.

Regarding this clonotype: A far larger clone is only one base removed, so a read error is likely. The V gene is TRBV4-2, the J gene TRBJ2-1, with TRBD2 as a possible D gene (6 bases). CDR1 is LGHNA, CDR2 YNFKEQ, per germline. The CDR3 is 15 residues long. CDR3 nucleotides: TGTGTCAGCAGCTTGGAAATCGGGAGAAGCAATGAGCAGTTCTTC. As protein: CVSSLEIGRSNEQFF.

This clonotype was counted at least ten times. The chain joins TRBV12-3 or TRBV12-4 to TRBJ2-2, with TRBD2 matching 7 bases. The J segment lost 3 bases and the V segment lost 6 bases, leaving 7 bases of the junction unmatched. The CDR3 totals 15 residues. The CDR3 nucleotides are TGTGCCAGCAGGCTCGGGGGGTCGGACACCGGGGAGCTGTTTTTT. Translated, it gives CASRLGGSDTGELFF.

The chain combines TRBV6-2 or TRBV6-3 with TRBJ2-3; the D is unclear. Trimming pared 7 bases from V and 0 bases from J, leaving 2 bases between. CDR1 is MNHEY and CDR2 is SVGEGT in the germline V gene. The CDR3 runs to 11 residues. This CDR3 is CASKSTDTQYF. CDR3 DNA: TGTGCCAGCAAGAGCACAGATACGCAGTATTTT.

The chain is built from TRBV28 and TRBJ2-5; TRBD2 aligns across 7 bases. The CDR3 has 14 amino acids. J lost 5 bases, V lost 10 bases, and 13 bases had no gene match. Germline assignment: CDR1 MDHEN and CDR2 SYDVKM. CDR3 nucleotide sequence: TGTGCCAACAGCCCTCCCTCCGGGAGGGAGACCCAGTACTTC. It encodes CANSPPSGRETQYF.

This clonotype was seen ten or more times. This CDR3 reads CASRETSIHTEAFF. For the CDR3, the DNA is TGTGCCAGCAGGGAAACTTCGATACACACTGAAGCTTTCTTT. The gene calls are TRBV6-5 and TRBJ1-1; D gene uncertain. CDR3 length: 14 amino acids. Germline V CDR1 and CDR2: MNHEY, SVGAGI. The V end was cut by 6 bases, the J end by 3 bases, with 14 bases between.

The chain links TRBV12-2 to TRBJ1-4; the D call TRBD1 from the table was never checked on the DNA. TRBV12-2 is an annotated pseudogene. The CDR3 spans 18 residues. This CDR3 is CASRYMGLGDATNEKLFF. CDR3 in DNA: TGTGCAAGTCGTTACATGGGACTGGGGGATGCAACTAATGAAAAACTGTTTTTT.

This clonotype was detected ten times or more. The J gene is TRBJ2-1, the V gene TRBV29-1; no firm D call. The V gene's germline CDR1 is SQVTM and CDR2 ANQGSEA. This CDR3 has 14 residues. The V end lost 4 bases, the J end lost 6 bases, and 16 bases lay between the germline ends. CDR3 nucleotides: TGCAGCGTTGGCGTCAGCCAAAGGAGCAATGAGCAGTTCTTC. This translates into CSVGVSQRSNEQFF.

The sample holds one count of this clonotype. Just one base apart from a much larger clone, this may be a read error. CDR3 loop: CASSPGRNYGYTF. CDR3 coding DNA: TGTGCCAGCAGTCCAGGACGGAACTATGGCTACACCTTC. The chain is built from TRBV6-6 and TRBJ1-2; D gene ambiguous. With 5 bases removed from V and 2 bases from J, the gap between germline ends came to 9 bases. CDR1 and CDR2 from the germline V gene are MNHNY and SVGAGI (reference sequence). The length of the CDR3 is 13 residues.

This clonotype has at least ten counts. V is TRBV6-5 and J is TRBJ2-2; D gene uncertain. This CDR3 region has 14 residues. The germline V gene encodes CDR1 MNHEY and CDR2 SVGAGI. V was trimmed by 5 bases and J by 1 base, leaving 8 bases between them. CDR3 in amino acids: CASSTTENTGELFF. The DNA for the CDR3 is TGTGCCAGCAGTACAACAGAGAACACCGGGGAGCTGTTTTTT.

The J gene is TRBJ2-2, the V gene TRBV7-9; D assignment may be TRBD1 or TRBD2 (6 bases each). V was shortened by 6 bases and J by 6 bases, with 14 bases between the two germline ends. This CDR3 comprises 14 residues. Germline values: CDR1 SEHNR, CDR2 FQNEAQ (reference sequence). This CDR3 reads CASRGGVSAGELFF. The CDR3 bases are TGTGCCAGCAGGGGGGGCGTGAGCGCCGGGGAGCTGTTTTTT.

In its sample, this clonotype is medium-sized. The chain employs TRBV15 and TRBJ2-1, with no clear D. V lost 1 base to trimming and J lost 2 bases, with 6 bases between them. Germline-derived CDR1 and CDR2 are LNHNV and YYDKDF (reference sequence). The CDR3 loop spans 14 amino acids. CDR3 residues: CATSRADAYNEQFF. The CDR3, as DNA: TGTGCCACCAGCAGAGCGGACGCCTACAATGAGCAGTTCTTC.

Ten or more counts support this clonotype. J is TRBJ1-4 and V is TRBV3-1; TRBD1 is a possible D gene (6 bases). Deletions cut 5 bases from V and 1 base from J, with 11 bases between. Germline CDR1 LGHDT, CDR2 YNNKEL (reference sequence). The CDR3 sequence is 15 residues long. In DNA form, the CDR3 reads TGTGCCAGCAGCTTCTGGGGGCAAACTAATGAAAAACTGTTTTTT. It is translated as CASSFWGQTNEKLFF.

This chain joins TRBV12-3 or TRBV12-4 and TRBJ1-1; weak D call: TRBD1 (5 bases). The CDR3 length is 12 residues. The V end lost 7 bases, the J end lost 7 bases, and 13 bases lay between the germline ends. In nucleotides, the CDR3 is TGTGCCAGCACCCCGACAGTAGGTGAAGCTTTCTTT. Translation gives CASTPTVGEAFF.

This clonotype appeared many times. Just one base apart from a much larger clone, this may be a read error. The V call is TRBV5-6, the J call TRBJ2-1; D unresolved. The CDR3 length is 13 residues. Germline V gives CDR1 SGHDT, CDR2 YYEEEE. The CDR3 loop is CASSSDAYNGQFF. CDR3 sequence (DNA): TGTGCCAGCAGCTCGGACGCGTACAATGGGCAGTTCTTC.

This clonotype was seen ten or more times. The genes are TRBV5-4 and TRBJ2-7, with a tentative D call TRBD1 (6 bases). The CDR3 runs to 14 residues. Germline CDR1 reads SGHNT; CDR2 reads YYREEE (reference sequence). Between the trimmed V and J ends, which lost 2 bases and 6 bases, there was a span of 15 bases. CDR3 in amino acids: CASSFTGSSSEQYF. The CDR3 region has the DNA TGTGCCAGCAGCTTCACAGGGTCTTCCAGCGAGCAGTACTTC.

This clonotype was seen many times. The chain is built from TRBV19 and TRBJ2-7; 8 bases line up with TRBD2. With V trimmed by 9 bases and J by 3 bases, 7 bases remained unmatched. The CDR3 extends over 13 amino acids. Germline V gene data show CDR1 as LNHDA and CDR2 as SQIVND (reference sequence). The CDR3 spells CASSGTRDYEQYF. For the CDR3, the DNA is TGTGCCAGCTCCGGGACTAGGGACTACGAGCAGTACTTC.

This clonotype was found many times. Just one base apart from a much larger clone, this may be a read error. The chain is built from TRBV19 and TRBJ2-7; TRBD2 aligns across 12 bases. CDR1 is LNHDA and CDR2 is SQIVND in the germline V gene (reference sequence). The CDR3 runs 15 residues. For the CDR3, the DNA is TGTGCCAGTAGTCCCGGACTAGCGGGAACCTACGAGCAGCACTTC. It codes for CASSPGLAGTYEQHF.

This clonotype has ten or more counts. V and J are TRBV30 and TRBJ2-3; 8 nucleotides match TRBD2. V gave up 3 bases and J gave up 5 bases; unmatched junction bases: 10. Germline CDR1 reads GTSNPN; CDR2 reads SVGIG (reference sequence). There are 15 residues in the CDR3. In nucleotides, the CDR3 is TGTGCCTGGAGAAGGGCGGGGGGCTCCCAAGATACGCAGTATTTT. Its translation is CAWRRAGGSQDTQYF.

This clonotype was detected ten times or more. With a much larger clone just one base away, this may be a read error. This chain links TRBV6-6 with TRBJ1-4; weak D call: TRBD1 (5 bases). This CDR3 has 15 amino acids. Germline V gene sequence: CDR1 MNHNY, CDR2 SVGAGI (reference sequence). In DNA, the CDR3 is TGTGCCAGCAGTTCCCCAAGGGGTATTAATGAAAAACGGTTTTTT. Protein product: CASSSPRGINEKRFF.

This clonotype was detected only once. The rearrangement links TRBV3-1 to TRBJ2-7, with D maybe TRBD1 (6 bases). V was shortened by 5 bases and J by 1 base, with 15 bases between the two germline ends. Looked up from germline, CDR1 is LGHDT and CDR2 is YNNKEL (reference sequence). The CDR3 runs to 15 residues. In DNA, the CDR3 is TGTGCCAGCAGCTCCCAACAGGGCCCTTCCTACGAGCAGTACTTC. Amino acids: CASSSQQGPSYEQYF.

This clonotype counts as medium-sized. The chain carries TRBV20-1 and TRBJ2-1; 10 positions match TRBD2. Germline assignment: CDR1 DFQATT and CDR2 SNEGSKA (reference sequence). The CDR3 covers 15 residues. V lost 4 bases to trimming and J lost 0 bases; unmatched junction nucleotides: 3. The CDR3 DNA is TGCAGTGCTACTAGCGGGGGTTACTCCTACAATGAGCAGTTCTTC. Translation: CSATSGGYSYNEQFF.

Regarding this clonotype: A read error may produce the germline difference seen at one junction end. The chain combines TRBV4-1 with TRBJ2-5, with 7 bases fitting TRBD1. The CDR3 contains 16 residues. CDR1 and CDR2 from the germline V gene are MGHRA and YSYEKL. The CDR3 here is CTSSQGQSKTKETQYF. The CDR3 DNA reads TGCACCAGCAGCCAGGGACAGTCGAAAACTAAAGAGACCCAGTACTTC.

This clonotype was seen at least ten times. At one end the junction does not follow the germline gene, possibly because of a read error. The chain combines TRBV7-6 with TRBJ2-3; a possible D gene is TRBD1 (6 bases). The CDR3 loop spans 16 amino acids. Looked up from germline, CDR1 is SGHVS and CDR2 is FNYEAQ. The chain's CDR3 is CASSSASGTPTDAQYF. As DNA, the CDR3 is TGTGCCAGCAGCTCAGCCTCCGGGACACCCACAGATGCGCAGTATTTT.

Worth noting for this clonotype: A read error is likely here: a far larger clone is one base away. The genes are TRBV6-5 and TRBJ2-4, with TRBD1 matching 9 bases. The CDR3 is 16 residues long. Germline values: CDR1 MNHEY, CDR2 SVGAGI. The CDR3 DNA sequence: TGTACCAGCAGTTACCCCGGGACAGGGGCCAAAAACATTCAGTACTTC. Its translation is CTSSYPGTGAKNIQYF.

A note on this clonotype: A clone one base away is much larger, so this may be a read error. The CDR3 region has the DNA TGTGCCAGCAGTTATAGTGGGGCCGATGAGCAGCCCTTC. Residues: CASSYSGADEQPF. This chain links TRBV6-1 with TRBJ2-1, with D tentatively TRBD1 (5 bases). The CDR3 is made up of 13 amino acids. Looked up from germline, CDR1 is MNHNS and CDR2 is SASEGT.

This clonotype was detected ten times or more. Sequence at one end of the junction differs from germline and may be a read error. CDR3 residues: CASSDSFLPGPNTEAFF. The CDR3 DNA is TGTGCCAGCAGTGACTCTTTTCTTCCGGGACCTAACACTGAAGCTTTCTTT. V usage is TRBV6-2 or TRBV6-3 and J usage is TRBJ1-1; D is possibly TRBD1 (5 bases). CDR3 size: 17 residues. CDR1 is MNHEY, CDR2 SVGEGT, per germline.

This sequence joins TRBV7-9 and TRBJ2-3; D assignment may be TRBD1 or TRBD2 (6 bases each). There are 15 residues in the CDR3. CDR1 is SEHNR, CDR2 FQNEAQ, per germline (reference sequence). The V end was cut by 7 bases, the J end by 2 bases, with 16 bases between. CDR3 sequence: CASTEEGGNTDTQYF. Written as DNA, the CDR3 is TGTGCCAGCACTGAGGAAGGGGGGAACACAGATACGCAGTATTTT.